The text below deals with one T cell receptor beta chain. What it binds is not known. Generated by immunoSEQ multiplex PCR, the TCRdb table keeps only in-frame clones and is missing some. The sample includes 65,000 or so clones, 86% of them seen just once. V lost 5 bases and J lost 7, with 27 bases in between. This CDR3 is 17 amino acids long. Germline V gene lookup returns CDR1 KGHSH and CDR2 LQKENI. These data are taken from a study of glioma-infiltrating T cells after dendritic cell vaccination. Study findings and constraints: Few patients contributed both blood and tumor specimens. Higher TCR clonality did not directly relate to longer survival.

The sample's time point: after dendritic cell vaccination, including at tumor progression/relapse. Selection required adequate fresh-frozen tumor tissue plus more than two years' survival data. PBMC sampling occurred before vaccination, two weeks after the third dose, and at progression. This chain connects TRBV18 to TRBJ2-7; TRBD1 might be the D (8 bases). This sequence was found in a human donor with glioblastoma. This sample comprised blood, obtained after dendritic cell vaccination. DNA of the CDR3: TGTGCCAGCTCATCCGGACAGGGATCGGCGGGAGTTGGGGAGCAGTACTTC. Protein: CASSSGQGSAGVGEQYF. Complete variable domain (other parts from reference TRBV18 and TRBJ2-7): NAGVMQNPRHLVRRRGQEARLRCSPMKGHSHVYWYRQLPEEGLKFMVYLQKENIIDESGMPKERFSAEFPKEGPSILRIQQVVRGDSAAYFCASSSGQGSAGVGEQYFGPGTRLTVT.